The 32 T cell receptor beta chains below were found in one sample sequenced in a study of cytotoxic CD8 clonotypes in ibrutinib-treated CLL listed by TCRdb under 2021. The library was produced with the immunoSEQ multiplex PCR assay. TCRdb limited this immuneACCESS table to in-frame rearrangements with V and J called. A share of clones is missing; checked studies link under half to unresolved V genes, and the rest is unexplained. The sample data list some 140,000 clones, and around 90% of these were observed just once. Of the sample, 10% to 12% is held by the ten largest clones. The time point label, as the study defines it: eleven to twelve months on ibrutinib. The sample consisted of PBMCs, taken after 12 months of ibrutinib treatment. These receptors all stem from a human donor with chronic lymphocytic leukemia.

This rearrangement joins TRBV28 to TRBJ1-2, with unresolved D. The germline V and J ends were trimmed by 3 bases and 4 bases, with 12 bases remaining between them. Germline CDR1 reads MDHEN; CDR2 reads SYDVKM. This CDR3 is built from 14 residues. The CDR3 bases are TGTGCCAGCAGTTTTTCCCTCTCTATCTATGGCTACACCTTC. This encodes CASSFSLSIYGYTF.

This chain connects TRBV7-2 to TRBJ2-7; the D gene is possibly TRBD2 (5 bases). The V and J ends lost 3 bases and 0 bases respectively, with 9 bases between them. The CDR3 runs 14 residues. Germline V gene sequence: CDR1 SGHTA, CDR2 FQGNSA. The CDR3 sequence: CASSFSGSSYEQYF. Written as DNA, the CDR3 is TGTGCCAGCAGCTTCAGCGGAAGCTCCTACGAGCAGTACTTC.

This sequence joins TRBV7-3 and TRBJ2-5; D remains unclear. The ends were cut back, 3 bases at V and 1 base at J, with 9 bases in the middle. This CDR3 is built from 14 residues. Germline V gene sequence: CDR1 SGHTA, CDR2 FQGTGA. The DNA of the CDR3 is TGTGCCAGCAGCTTGATGGGGATCCAAGAGACCCAGTACTTC. This translates into CASSLMGIQETQYF.

The chain carries TRBV7-2 and TRBJ2-5, with D unresolved. The CDR3 length is 14 residues. Deletions cut 0 bases from V and 4 bases from J, with 9 bases between. CDR1 SGHTA and CDR2 FQGNSA come from the germline V gene. Here the CDR3 DNA reads TGTGCCAGCAGCTTAGCGGGTTCGGGAGAGACCCAGTACTTC. It is translated as CASSLAGSGETQYF.

V is TRBV2 and J is TRBJ1-4; D uncertain. The CDR3 is 16 residues long. V was shortened by 6 bases and J by 3 bases, with 17 bases between the two germline ends. From germline, CDR1 is SNHLY and CDR2 FYNNEI. The CDR3 protein is CASRDPRRRPNEKLFF. The CDR3 nucleotides are TGTGCCAGCAGGGACCCTAGGAGGAGACCTAATGAAAAACTGTTTTTT. Together with reference TRBV2 and TRBJ1-4, the CDR3 gives the full variable domain: EPEVTQTPSHQVTQMGQEVILRCVPISNHLYFYWYRQILGQKVEFLVSFYNNEISEKSEIFDDQFSVERPDGSNFTLKIRSTKLEDSAMYFCASRDPRRRPNEKLFFGSGTQLSVL.

V usage is TRBV5-4 and J usage is TRBJ2-2; a possible D gene is TRBD2 (6 bases). Germline CDR1 is SGHNT and CDR2 is YYREEE (reference sequence). This CDR3 has 13 amino acids. Trimming shortened V by 4 bases and J by 9 bases, and 13 bases separated the two germline ends. The CDR3: CASSITSSRELFF. CDR3 coding DNA: TGTGCCAGCAGCATTACTAGCTCCCGGGAGCTGTTTTTT.

The J gene is TRBJ2-3, the V gene TRBV29-1, with a weak D call TRBD1 (6 bases). Germline V CDR1 and CDR2: SQVTM, ANQGSEA. The CDR3 totals 13 residues. V lost 6 bases, J lost 2 bases, and 12 bases lay in between. In DNA form, the CDR3 reads TGCAGCGTCGCACAGGGTGACACAGATACGCAGTATTTT. Translation: CSVAQGDTDTQYF.

The rearrangement joins TRBV9 to TRBJ1-1, with D possibly being TRBD1 (6 bases). Trimming stripped 3 bases from V and 0 bases from J, with 12 bases between. CDR1 and CDR2 (germline): SGDLS, YYNGEE. The CDR3 is 15 residues long. In DNA, the CDR3 is TGTGCCAGCAGCGACGGGACAAGCATGAACACTGAAGCTTTCTTT. Translated, it gives CASSDGTSMNTEAFF.

This clone was seen more than once but under ten times. This chain uses TRBV27 with TRBJ2-1; 7 nucleotides agree with TRBD2. The CDR3 is 12 residues long. V was pared by 5 bases and J by 9 bases, with 4 bases of the junction left unmatched. Germline V gives CDR1 MNHEY, CDR2 SMNVEV (reference sequence). The CDR3 sequence is CASSPTGGEQFF. The CDR3 DNA sequence: TGTGCCAGCAGTCCGACGGGGGGTGAGCAGTTCTTC.

This clone was observed a few times. The chain combines TRBV7-3 with TRBJ2-2; D ambiguous. The CDR3 length is 12 residues. The germline V gene has CDR1 SGHTA and CDR2 FQGTGA. V was trimmed by 5 bases and J by 5 bases, leaving 6 bases between them. CDR3 bases: TGTGCCAGCAGCCTGGAGACCGGGGAGCTGTTTTTT. Protein sequence: CASSLETGELFF.

The chain employs TRBV25-1 and TRBJ2-6, with 7 bases matching TRBD1. J lost 4 bases, V lost 3 bases, and 3 bases had no gene match. The CDR3 length is 15 residues. CDR1 and CDR2 (germline): MGHDK, SYGVNS. CDR3 sequence reads: CASSETGTGANVLTF. Here the CDR3 DNA reads TGTGCCAGCAGTGAGACAGGGACCGGGGCCAACGTCCTGACTTTC.

This chain joins TRBV7-2 and TRBJ2-7; TRBD2 might be the D (5 bases). CDR1 and CDR2 from the germline V gene are SGHTA and FQGNSA. V lost 5 bases and J lost 1, with 12 bases in between. This CDR3 region has 14 residues. CDR3 protein: CASSPGLTSYEQYF. For the CDR3, the DNA is TGTGCCAGCAGCCCCGGACTGACTTCCTACGAGCAGTACTTC. The variable domain in full, completed from reference TRBV7-2 and TRBJ2-7, reads GAGVSQSPSNKVTEKGKDVELRCDPISGHTALYWYRQSLGQGLEFLIYFQGNSAPDKSGLPSDRFSAERTGGSVSTLTIQRTQQEDSAVYLCASSPGLTSYEQYFGPGTRLTVT.

This clone was seen only once. The chain couples TRBV27 to TRBJ2-3, with 10 bases that match TRBD1. V was clipped by 6 bases and J by 3 bases; unmatched bases: 12. This CDR3 has 17 amino acids. Germline V gene sequence: CDR1 MNHEY, CDR2 SMNVEV (reference sequence). CDR3 DNA sequence: TGTGCCAGCAGAACCGATAAGACAGGGGGCCGGACAGATACGCAGTATTTT. Translated: CASRTDKTGGRTDTQYF.

This rearrangement joins TRBV28 to TRBJ2-5, with D possibly being TRBD1 (5 bases). Germline lookup yields CDR1 MDHEN and CDR2 SYDVKM. The length of the CDR3 is 14 residues. Between the trimmed V and J ends, which lost 2 bases and 2 bases, there was a span of 9 bases. In DNA form, the CDR3 reads TGTGCCAGCAGTTTAGCAGGGCGGCAAGAGACCCAGTACTTC. It is translated as CASSLAGRQETQYF.

The chain combines TRBV5-1 with TRBJ1-4; D gene uncertain. CDR3 length: 13 residues. Trimming pared 5 bases from V and 8 bases from J, leaving 13 bases between. Germline assignment: CDR1 SGHRS and CDR2 YFSETQ. The CDR3 loop reads CASRGTTGEKLFF. CDR3 nucleotide sequence: TGCGCCAGCAGGGGCACTACTGGCGAAAAACTGTTTTTT.

This clone was seen once. The chain combines TRBV18 with TRBJ2-3; 7 bases line up with TRBD2. J lost 5 bases, V lost 0 bases, and 5 bases had no gene match. The germline CDR1 and CDR2 sequences are KGHSH and LQKENI. CDR3 length: 15 amino acids. CDR3 in amino acids: CASSPPSSGGDTQYF. The DNA of the CDR3 is TGTGCCAGCTCACCACCGTCTAGCGGTGGAGATACGCAGTATTTT.

CDR3 bases: TGTGCCAGCAGCGATACCTACGAGCAGTACTTC. It yields the protein CASSDTYEQYF. The chain employs TRBV9 and TRBJ2-7, with no clear D. The CDR3 length is 11 residues. Germline CDR1 reads SGDLS; CDR2 reads YYNGEE. V gave up 3 bases and J gave up 2 bases, with 3 bases separating them. The entire variable domain, with the rest obtained from reference TRBV9 and TRBJ2-7, is as follows: DSGVTQTPKHLITATGQRVTLRCSPRSGDLSVYWYQQSLDQGLQFLIQYYNGEERAKGNILERFSAQQFPDLHSELNLSSLELGDSALYFCASSDTYEQYFGPGTRLTVT.

This rearrangement joins TRBV10-3 to TRBJ2-7; 10 nucleotides align to TRBD2. The germline gives CDR1 ENHRY, CDR2 SYGVKD. The CDR3 is 14 residues long. Losses at the gene ends were 6 bases for V and 1 base for J; bases not matched to a gene: 3. CDR3 in amino acids: CAIRPGLASYEQYF. CDR3 coding DNA: TGTGCCATCAGACCGGGACTAGCGTCCTACGAGCAGTACTTC.

The chain recombines TRBV4-3 with TRBJ2-3; D gene uncertain. CDR1 and CDR2 (germline): LGHNA, YSLEER. Trimming stripped 0 bases from V and 1 base from J, with 11 bases between. The CDR3 is made up of 16 amino acids. CDR3 in DNA: TGCGCCAGCAGCCAAGATGGGCGCGGAGGCACAGATACGCAGTATTTT. Amino acid sequence: CASSQDGRGGTDTQYF.

The V gene is TRBV11-1, the J gene TRBJ2-2; TRBD2 agrees at 12 bases. The CDR3 is 17 amino acids. The ends lost 5 bases at V and 4 bases at J; junction bases unmatched: 8. The germline V gene has CDR1 SGHAT and CDR2 FQDESV (reference sequence). This CDR3 is CASSRRLAGAGTGELFF. CDR3 nucleotides: TGTGCCAGCAGCAGACGACTAGCGGGAGCCGGCACCGGGGAGCTGTTTTTT.

This clone was observed once. This chain links TRBV29-1 with TRBJ2-7; no firm D call. The CDR3 is 12 residues long. Between the trimmed V and J ends, which lost 4 bases and 6 bases, there was a span of 13 bases. CDR1 SQVTM and CDR2 ANQGSEA come from the germline V gene. For the CDR3, the DNA is TGCAGCGTTGGTGACGGTAGGGTCGAGCAGTACTTC. Protein product: CSVGDGRVEQYF.

The chain recombines TRBV7-6 with TRBJ2-1, with a tentative D call TRBD2 (6 bases). From germline, CDR1 is SGHVS and CDR2 FNYEAQ. The CDR3 has 17 residues. Trimming shortened V by 1 base and J by 5 bases, and 18 bases separated the two germline ends. The CDR3 sequence is CASSLVSARLVDNEQFF. The CDR3 DNA sequence: TGTGCCAGCAGCTTAGTTTCTGCTAGACTAGTCGACAATGAGCAGTTCTTC. The variable domain in full, with the rest retrieved from reference TRBV7-6 and TRBJ2-1, is GAGVSQSPRYKVTKRGQDVALRCDPISGHVSLYWYRQALGQGPEFLTYFNYEAQQDKSGLPNDRFSAERPEGSISTLTIQRTEQRDSAMYRCASSLVSARLVDNEQFFGPGTRLTVL.

This sequence joins TRBV30 and TRBJ2-7; D tentatively reads TRBD1 or TRBD2 (7 bases each). Germline CDR1 reads GTSNPN; CDR2 reads SVGIG (reference sequence). The CDR3 is 15 residues long. V dropped 4 bases and J dropped 4 bases, with 20 bases sitting between them. For the CDR3, the DNA is TGTGCCTGGATGAGGGGAGGGGGCGAAGTTTACGAGCAGTACTTC. Translated, it gives CAWMRGGGEVYEQYF.

This clone was seen a single time. The CDR3 is CASSSPGLGGEQFF. The CDR3 DNA reads as TGCGCCAGCAGCTCCCCGGGACTAGGCGGTGAGCAGTTCTTC. The gene calls are TRBV5-1 and TRBJ2-1, with TRBD2 matching 8 bases. Germline V lookup: CDR1 SGHRS, CDR2 YFSETQ. The CDR3 length is 14 residues. V dropped 3 bases and J dropped 9; count of bases not matched to a gene: 8.

The J gene is TRBJ1-4, the V gene TRBV30; D gene ambiguous. Between the trimmed V and J ends, which lost 0 bases and 8 bases, there was a span of 4 bases. Germline assignment: CDR1 GTSNPN and CDR2 SVGIG (reference sequence). This CDR3 contains 11 residues. CDR3 amino acids: CAWSVEEKLFF. In nucleotides, the CDR3 is TGTGCCTGGAGTGTAGAGGAAAAACTGTTTTTT.

The chain links TRBV7-9 to TRBJ1-4; D uncertain. CDR1 and CDR2 (germline): SEHNR, FQNEAQ (reference sequence). The CDR3 is 14 residues long. The V and J ends lost 4 bases and 7 bases respectively, with 13 bases between them. This chain's CDR3 is CASSSFTSGEKLFF. The CDR3 DNA is TGTGCCAGCAGCTCCTTTACGTCCGGTGAAAAACTGTTTTTT.

The chain carries TRBV5-1 and TRBJ1-4; D not certain. Germline values: CDR1 SGHRS, CDR2 YFSETQ. This CDR3 has 15 amino acids. With 2 bases removed from V and 8 bases from J, the gap between germline ends came to 16 bases. CDR3 nucleotides: TGCGCCAGCAGCTTAGCTTTGGGGAATCGGGAAAAACTGTTTTTT. The encoded protein is CASSLALGNREKLFF. The variable domain in full, completed from reference TRBV5-1 and TRBJ1-4, reads KAGVTQTPRYLIKTRGQQVTLSCSPISGHRSVSWYQQTPGQGLQFLFEYFSETQRNKGNFPGRFSGRQFSNSRSEMNVSTLELGDSALYLCASSLALGNREKLFFGSGTQLSVL.

The genes are TRBV10-1 and TRBJ1-3; D not resolved. Trimming left V 0 bases short and J 4 bases short, with 4 bases between. CDR1 and CDR2 from the germline V gene are WNHNN and SYGVQD (reference sequence). The CDR3 has 13 amino acids. The CDR3 region is CASSESGGNTIYF. The CDR3 coding sequence is TGCGCCAGCAGTGAGTCCGGGGGAAACACCATATATTTT.

This clone was observed a single time. The gene calls are TRBV29-1 and TRBJ2-1; 12 bases are shared with TRBD2. The germline V gene has CDR1 SQVTM and CDR2 ANQGSEA. The CDR3 consists of 14 residues. Trimming cost V 6 bases and J 7 bases; bases outside gene matches: 7. CDR3 amino acids: CSVSGTSGGNEQFF. Written as DNA, the CDR3 is TGCAGCGTCAGTGGAACTAGCGGGGGGAATGAGCAGTTCTTC.

The chain is built from TRBV4-1 and TRBJ2-7, with TRBD1 identical over 7 bases. The CDR3 has 15 residues. CDR1 MGHRA and CDR2 YSYEKL come from the germline V gene. After removal of 4 bases from V and 2 bases from J, the junction contained 8 bases not matched to a gene. CDR3 nucleotide sequence: TGCGCCAGCAGCCTTGGGACAGAGAGTGCCTACGAGCAGTACTTC. Protein product: CASSLGTESAYEQYF.

The chain combines TRBV27 with TRBJ2-7; 13 bases map to TRBD2. V gave up 5 bases and J gave up 6 bases; unmatched junction bases: 7. CDR1 is MNHEY, CDR2 SMNVEV, per germline (reference sequence). The CDR3 totals 15 residues. Here the CDR3 DNA reads TGTGCCAGCAGTCTCAGACTAGCGGGAGGCCTCGAGCAGTACTTC. Its translation: CASSLRLAGGLEQYF.

The V gene is TRBV7-9, the J gene TRBJ2-3; D not resolved. The V end was cut by 1 base, the J end by 5 bases, with 4 bases between. CDR1 and CDR2 (germline): SEHNR, FQNEAQ (reference sequence). This CDR3 contains 12 residues. This CDR3 is CASSLEVDTQYF. The CDR3 region has the DNA TGTGCCAGCAGCTTAGAGGTAGATACGCAGTATTTT.